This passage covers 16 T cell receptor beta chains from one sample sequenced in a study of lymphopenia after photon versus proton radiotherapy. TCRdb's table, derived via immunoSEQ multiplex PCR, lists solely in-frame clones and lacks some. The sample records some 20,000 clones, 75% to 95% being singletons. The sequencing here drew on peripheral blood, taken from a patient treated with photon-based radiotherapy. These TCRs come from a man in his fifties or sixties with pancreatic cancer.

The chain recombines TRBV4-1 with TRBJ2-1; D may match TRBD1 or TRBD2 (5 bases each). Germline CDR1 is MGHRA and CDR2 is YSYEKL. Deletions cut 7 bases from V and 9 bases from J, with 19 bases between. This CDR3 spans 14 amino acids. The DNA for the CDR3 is TGCGCCAGCAACAGGCCTGAGAGAGGAGGTGAGCAGTTCTTC. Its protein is CASNRPERGGEQFF.

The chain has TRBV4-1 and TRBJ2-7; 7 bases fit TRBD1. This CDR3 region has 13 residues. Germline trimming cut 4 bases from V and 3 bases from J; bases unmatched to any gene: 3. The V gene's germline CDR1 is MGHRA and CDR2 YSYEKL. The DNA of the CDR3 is TGCGCCAGCAGCCCCGGACAGGACTACGAGCAGTACTTC. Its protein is CASSPGQDYEQYF.

CDR3 protein: CASSPNRALNTEAFF. The CDR3 DNA reads as TGTGCCAGCAGTCCCAACAGGGCCCTGAACACTGAAGCTTTCTTT. The rearrangement joins TRBV2 to TRBJ1-1; weak D call: TRBD1 (6 bases). Deletions cut 5 bases from V and 0 bases from J, with 13 bases between. The CDR3 is 15 residues long. Germline lookup yields CDR1 SNHLY and CDR2 FYNNEI.

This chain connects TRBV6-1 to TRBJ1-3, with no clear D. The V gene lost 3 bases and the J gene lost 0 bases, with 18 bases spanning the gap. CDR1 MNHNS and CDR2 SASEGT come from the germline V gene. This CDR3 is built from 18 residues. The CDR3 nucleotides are TGTGCCAGCAGTGATATGCCCGGGTGGGGTGGCTCTGGAAACACCATATATTTT. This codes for CASSDMPGWGGSGNTIYF.

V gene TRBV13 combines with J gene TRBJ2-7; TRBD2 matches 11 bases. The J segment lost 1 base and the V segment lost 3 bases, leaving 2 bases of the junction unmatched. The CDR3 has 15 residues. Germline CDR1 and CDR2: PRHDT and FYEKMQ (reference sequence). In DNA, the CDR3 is TGTGCCAGCAGCTTGACTAGCGGGGTTTCCTACGAGCAGTACTTC. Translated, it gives CASSLTSGVSYEQYF.

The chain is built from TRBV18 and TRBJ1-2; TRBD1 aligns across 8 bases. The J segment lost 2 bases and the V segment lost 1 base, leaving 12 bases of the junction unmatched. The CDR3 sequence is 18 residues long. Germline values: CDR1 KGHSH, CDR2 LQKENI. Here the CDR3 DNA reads TGTGCCAGCTCACCACTAATTCACAGGGGGGATCCCAACTATGGCTACACCTTC. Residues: CASSPLIHRGDPNYGYTF.

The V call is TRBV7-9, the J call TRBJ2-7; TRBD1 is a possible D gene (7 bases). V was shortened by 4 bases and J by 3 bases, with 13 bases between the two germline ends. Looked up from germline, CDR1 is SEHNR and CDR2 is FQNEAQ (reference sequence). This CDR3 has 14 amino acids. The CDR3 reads CASSSAGQYYEQYF. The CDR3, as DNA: TGTGCCAGCAGCTCGGCGGGACAGTACTACGAGCAGTACTTC.

The CDR3 region is CASSGAADTEAFF. The DNA of the CDR3 is TGCGCCAGCAGCGGGGCCGCGGACACTGAAGCTTTCTTT. The chain recombines TRBV5-1 with TRBJ1-1, with a tentative D call TRBD1 (5 bases). V lost 4 bases, J lost 3 bases, and 10 bases lay in between. This CDR3 comprises 13 residues. Per germline, CDR1 SGHRS and CDR2 YFSETQ. Drawing the rest from reference TRBV5-1 and TRBJ1-1, the complete variable domain is KAGVTQTPRYLIKTRGQQVTLSCSPISGHRSVSWYQQTPGQGLQFLFEYFSETQRNKGNFPGRFSGRQFSNSRSEMNVSTLELGDSALYLCASSGAADTEAFFGQGTRLTVV.

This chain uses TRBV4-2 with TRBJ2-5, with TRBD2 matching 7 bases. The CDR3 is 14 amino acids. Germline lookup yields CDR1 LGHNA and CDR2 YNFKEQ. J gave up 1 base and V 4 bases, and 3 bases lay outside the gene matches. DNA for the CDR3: TGTGCCAGCAGCCTCGGGGGGTTCCAAGAGACCCAGTACTTC. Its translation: CASSLGGFQETQYF.

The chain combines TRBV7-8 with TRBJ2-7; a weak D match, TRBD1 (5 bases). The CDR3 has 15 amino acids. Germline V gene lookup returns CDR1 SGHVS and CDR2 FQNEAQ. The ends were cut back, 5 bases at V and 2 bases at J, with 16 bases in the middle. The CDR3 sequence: CASSTYEQVTYEQYF. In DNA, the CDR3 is TGTGCCAGCAGCACGTATGAACAGGTAACCTACGAGCAGTACTTC. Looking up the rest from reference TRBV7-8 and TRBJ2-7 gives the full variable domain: GAGVSQSPRYKVAKRGQDVALRCDPISGHVSLFWYQQALGQGPEFLTYFQNEAQLDKSGLPSDRFFAERPEGSVSTLKIQRTQQEDSAVYLCASSTYEQVTYEQYFGPGTRLTVT.

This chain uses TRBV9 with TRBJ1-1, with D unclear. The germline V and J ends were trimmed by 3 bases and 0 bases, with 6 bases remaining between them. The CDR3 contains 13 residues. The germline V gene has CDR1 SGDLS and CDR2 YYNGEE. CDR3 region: CASSAHMNTEAFF. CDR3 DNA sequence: TGTGCCAGCAGCGCTCATATGAACACTGAAGCTTTCTTT.

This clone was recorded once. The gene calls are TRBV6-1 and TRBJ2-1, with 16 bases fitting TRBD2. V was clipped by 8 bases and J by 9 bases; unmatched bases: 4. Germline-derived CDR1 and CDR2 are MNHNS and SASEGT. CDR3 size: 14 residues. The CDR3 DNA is TGTGCCAGCCAGGGACTAGCGGGGGGGGGTGAGCAGTTCTTC. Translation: CASQGLAGGGEQFF.

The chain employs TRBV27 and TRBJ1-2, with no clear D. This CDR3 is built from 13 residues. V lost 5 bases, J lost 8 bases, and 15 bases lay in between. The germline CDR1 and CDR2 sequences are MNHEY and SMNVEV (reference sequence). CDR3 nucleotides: TGTGCCAGCAGTCCCTACCCCGCGACAGGCTACACCTTC. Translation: CASSPYPATGYTF.

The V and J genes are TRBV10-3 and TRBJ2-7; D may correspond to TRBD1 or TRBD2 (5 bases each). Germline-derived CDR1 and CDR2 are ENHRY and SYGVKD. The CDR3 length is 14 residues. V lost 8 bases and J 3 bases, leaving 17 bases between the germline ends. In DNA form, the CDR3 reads TGTGCCATCCAGTCCGGGACCTTACTCTACGAGCAGTACTTC. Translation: CAIQSGTLLYEQYF.

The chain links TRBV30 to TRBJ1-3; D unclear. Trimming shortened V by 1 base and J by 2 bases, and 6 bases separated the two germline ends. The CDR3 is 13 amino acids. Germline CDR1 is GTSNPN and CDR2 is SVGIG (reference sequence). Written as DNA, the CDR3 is TGTGCCTGGAGTGAGGGAACTGGAAACACCATATATTTT. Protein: CAWSEGTGNTIYF.

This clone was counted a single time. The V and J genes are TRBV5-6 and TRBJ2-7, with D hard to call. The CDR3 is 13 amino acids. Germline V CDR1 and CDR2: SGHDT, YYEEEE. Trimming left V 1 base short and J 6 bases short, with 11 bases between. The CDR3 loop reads CASSLLSSLEQYF. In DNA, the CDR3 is TGTGCCAGCAGCTTGTTATCCAGCCTCGAGCAGTACTTC.